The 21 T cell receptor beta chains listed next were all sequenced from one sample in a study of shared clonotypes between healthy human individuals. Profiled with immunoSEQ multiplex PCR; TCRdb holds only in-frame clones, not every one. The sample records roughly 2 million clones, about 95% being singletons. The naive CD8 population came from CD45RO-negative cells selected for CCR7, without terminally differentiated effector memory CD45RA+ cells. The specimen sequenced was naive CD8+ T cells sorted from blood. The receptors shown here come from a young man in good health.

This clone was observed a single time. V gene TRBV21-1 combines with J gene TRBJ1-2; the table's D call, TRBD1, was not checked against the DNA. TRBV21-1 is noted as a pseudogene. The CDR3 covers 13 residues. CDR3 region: CARGANPDYGYTF. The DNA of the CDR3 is TGTGCCAGGGGGGCAAATCCGGACTATGGCTACACCTTC.

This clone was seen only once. CDR3 sequence reads: CASGLPETQYF. The CDR3 DNA reads TGTGCCAGCGGCCTCCCAGAGACCCAGTACTTC. The chain combines TRBV27 with TRBJ2-5; unclear D gene. Trimming removed 8 bases at V and 4 bases at J, with 8 bases between. The CDR3 has 11 residues. The germline gives CDR1 MNHEY, CDR2 SMNVEV (reference sequence).

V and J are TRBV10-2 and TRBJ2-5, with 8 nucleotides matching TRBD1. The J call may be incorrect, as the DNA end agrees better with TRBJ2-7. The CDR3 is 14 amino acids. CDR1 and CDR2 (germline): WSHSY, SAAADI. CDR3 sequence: CASSDGTGVYEQYF. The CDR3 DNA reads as TGCGCCAGCAGTGACGGGACAGGTGTTTACGAGCAGTACTTC.

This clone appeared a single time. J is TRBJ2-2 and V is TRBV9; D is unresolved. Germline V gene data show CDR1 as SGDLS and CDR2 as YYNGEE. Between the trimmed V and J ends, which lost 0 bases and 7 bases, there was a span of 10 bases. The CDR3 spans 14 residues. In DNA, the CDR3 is TGTGCCAGCAGCGTAGTTGCTAGAGTCGGGGAGCTGTTTTTT. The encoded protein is CASSVVARVGELFF.

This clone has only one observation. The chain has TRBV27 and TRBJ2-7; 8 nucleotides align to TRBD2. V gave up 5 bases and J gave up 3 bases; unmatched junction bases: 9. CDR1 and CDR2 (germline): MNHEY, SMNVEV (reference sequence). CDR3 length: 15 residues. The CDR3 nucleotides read TGTGCCAGCAGTCTCCCAGGAGCGGGAGTCTACGAGCAGTACTTC. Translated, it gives CASSLPGAGVYEQYF.

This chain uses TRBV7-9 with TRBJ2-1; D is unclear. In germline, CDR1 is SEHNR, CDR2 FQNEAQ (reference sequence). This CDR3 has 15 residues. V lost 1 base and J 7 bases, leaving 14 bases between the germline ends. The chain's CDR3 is CASSLVHGSLNEQFF. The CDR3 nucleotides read TGTGCCAGCAGCTTAGTCCACGGGTCCCTTAATGAGCAGTTCTTC.

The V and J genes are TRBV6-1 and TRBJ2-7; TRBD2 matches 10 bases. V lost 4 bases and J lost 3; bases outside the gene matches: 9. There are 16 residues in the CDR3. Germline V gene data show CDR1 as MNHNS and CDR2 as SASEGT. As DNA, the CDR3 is TGTGCCAGCAGTGGAGCACGGACTAGCGGAGACTACGAGCAGTACTTC. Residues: CASSGARTSGDYEQYF.

CDR3 protein: CASSPTGSGYGYTF. DNA for the CDR3: TGCGCCAGCAGTCCGACAGGGTCTGGGTATGGCTACACCTTC. The chain has TRBV23-1 and TRBJ1-2; 7 positions agree with TRBD1. TRBV23-1 is an ORF for which the function is uncertain. The CDR3 is made up of 14 amino acids. V trimming: 4 bases; J trimming: 5 bases; junction bases outside the gene matches: 7.

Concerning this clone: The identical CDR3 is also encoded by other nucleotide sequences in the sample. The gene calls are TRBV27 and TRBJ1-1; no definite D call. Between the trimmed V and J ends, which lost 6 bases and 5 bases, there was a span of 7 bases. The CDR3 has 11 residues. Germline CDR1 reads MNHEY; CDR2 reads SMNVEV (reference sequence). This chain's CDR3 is CASRGGTEAFF. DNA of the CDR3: TGTGCCAGCAGGGGTGGGACTGAAGCTTTCTTT.

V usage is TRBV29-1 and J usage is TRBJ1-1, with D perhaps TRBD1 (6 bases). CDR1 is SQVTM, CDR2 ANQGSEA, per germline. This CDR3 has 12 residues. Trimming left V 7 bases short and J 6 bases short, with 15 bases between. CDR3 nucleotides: TGCAGCGAAAGAACCGGGGGCCCTGAAGCTTTCTTT. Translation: CSERTGGPEAFF.

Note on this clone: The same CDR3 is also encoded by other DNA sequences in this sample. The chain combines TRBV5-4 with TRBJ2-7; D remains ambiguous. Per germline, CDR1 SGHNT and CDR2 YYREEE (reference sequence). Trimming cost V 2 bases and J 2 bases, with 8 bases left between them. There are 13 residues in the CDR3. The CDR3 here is CASSFKGTYEQYF. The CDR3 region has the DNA TGTGCCAGCAGCTTTAAAGGGACCTACGAGCAGTACTTC.

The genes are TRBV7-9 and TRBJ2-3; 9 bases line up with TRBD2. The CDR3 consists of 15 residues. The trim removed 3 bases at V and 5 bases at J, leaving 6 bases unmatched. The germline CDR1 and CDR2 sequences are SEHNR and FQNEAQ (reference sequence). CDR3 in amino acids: CASSLISGGVDTQYF. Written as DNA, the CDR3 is TGTGCCAGCAGCTTGATTAGCGGGGGAGTAGATACGCAGTATTTT.

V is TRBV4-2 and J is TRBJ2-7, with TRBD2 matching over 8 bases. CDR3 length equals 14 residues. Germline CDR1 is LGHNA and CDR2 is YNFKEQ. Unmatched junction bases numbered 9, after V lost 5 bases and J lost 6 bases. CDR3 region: CASSYAGTRAEQYF. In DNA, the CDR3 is TGTGCCAGCAGCTACGCCGGGACTAGGGCCGAGCAGTACTTC.

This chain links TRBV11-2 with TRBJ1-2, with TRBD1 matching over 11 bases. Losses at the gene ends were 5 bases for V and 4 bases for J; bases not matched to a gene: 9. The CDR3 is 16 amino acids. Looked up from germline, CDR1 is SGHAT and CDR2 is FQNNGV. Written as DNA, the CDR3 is TGTGCCAGCAGCGGGGGGACAGGGGGTATCGGCTATGGCTACACCTTC. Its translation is CASSGGTGGIGYGYTF.

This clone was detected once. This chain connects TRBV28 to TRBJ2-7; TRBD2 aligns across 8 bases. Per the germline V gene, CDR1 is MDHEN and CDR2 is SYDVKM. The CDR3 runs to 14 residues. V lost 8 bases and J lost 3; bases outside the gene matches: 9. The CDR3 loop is CASGNSGGSYEQYF. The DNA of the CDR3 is TGTGCCAGCGGTAACTCGGGGGGGAGCTACGAGCAGTACTTC.

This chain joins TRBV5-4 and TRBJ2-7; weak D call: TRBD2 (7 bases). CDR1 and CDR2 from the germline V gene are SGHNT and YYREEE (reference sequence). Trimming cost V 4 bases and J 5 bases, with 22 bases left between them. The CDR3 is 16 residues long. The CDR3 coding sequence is TGTGCCAGCAGCCCCCGAGTTGGGGGGGCCGGGGACGAGCAGTACTTC. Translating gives CASSPRVGGAGDEQYF.

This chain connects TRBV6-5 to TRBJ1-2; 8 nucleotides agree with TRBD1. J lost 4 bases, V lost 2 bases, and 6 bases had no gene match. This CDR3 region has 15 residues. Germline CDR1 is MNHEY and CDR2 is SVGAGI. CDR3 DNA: TGTGCCAGCAGTTACGGGCAGGGGGCTTCCTATGGCTACACCTTC. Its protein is CASSYGQGASYGYTF.

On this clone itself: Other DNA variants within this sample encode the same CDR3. In DNA form, the CDR3 reads TGTGCCAGCAGCGTAGCTGGGGATTCACCCCTCCACTTT. This translates into CASSVAGDSPLHF. The chain links TRBV9 to TRBJ1-6; D is undetermined. CDR1 and CDR2 (germline): SGDLS, YYNGEE. V dropped 0 bases and J dropped 8 bases, with 6 bases sitting between them. CDR3 length: 13 residues.

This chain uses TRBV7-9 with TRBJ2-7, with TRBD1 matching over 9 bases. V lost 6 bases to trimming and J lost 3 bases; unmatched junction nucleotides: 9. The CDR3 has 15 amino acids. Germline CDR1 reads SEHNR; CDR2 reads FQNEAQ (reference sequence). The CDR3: CASSLTGTGSYEQYF. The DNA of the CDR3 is TGTGCCAGCAGTTTAACCGGGACAGGGAGCTACGAGCAGTACTTC.

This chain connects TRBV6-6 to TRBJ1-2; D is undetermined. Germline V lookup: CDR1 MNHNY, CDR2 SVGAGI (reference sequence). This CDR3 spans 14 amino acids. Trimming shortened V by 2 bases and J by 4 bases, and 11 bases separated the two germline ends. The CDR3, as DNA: TGTGCCAGCAGTTACCCCTCCGGAAGCTATGGCTACACCTTC. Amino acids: CASSYPSGSYGYTF.

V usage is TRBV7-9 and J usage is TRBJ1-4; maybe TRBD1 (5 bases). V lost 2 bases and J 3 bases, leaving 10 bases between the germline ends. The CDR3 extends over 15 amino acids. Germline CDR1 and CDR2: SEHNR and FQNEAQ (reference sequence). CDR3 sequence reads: CASSLLEGPNEKLFF. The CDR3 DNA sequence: TGTGCCAGCAGCTTATTAGAGGGGCCTAATGAAAAACTGTTTTTT.